The present T cell receptor beta chain was sequenced within a study of blood T cell repertoires in COVID-19. Background on the study: Whether acute or convalescent, the COVID-19 samples came from the United States, Italy and Spain. The analysed material was cDNA or gDNA that came from T cells, B-cell-depleted T cells, or PBMCs.

Source study methods: Quantification of nucleated cells was approximated via reference gene primer amplification. Repertoires were generated with immunoSEQ multiplex PCR, while TCRdb's copy carries only in-frame clones and drops some. V, J and clone size were drawn from that table, and D and trimming were deduced from the DNA. The top ten hold around 4% of the sample, which has approximately 89,000 clones, over 90% seen once. Trimming removed 0 bases from V and 3 bases from J, with 11 bases in between. The CDR3 contains 16 residues. Germline V gene lookup returns CDR1 SGHTA and CDR2 FQGNSA. Sequencing was carried out using peripheral blood. This clonotype was sampled from a human donor with active COVID-19. The donor label of this sample is uncertain. The chain is built from TRBV7-2 and TRBJ1-4, with D possibly TRBD1 on 5 matching bases. In DNA form, the CDR3 reads TGTGCCAGCAGCTTAGCTGTGGGGCAGCCTAATGAAAAACTGTTTTTT. As protein: CASSLAVGQPNEKLFF. Full variable domain (missing parts from reference TRBV7-2 and TRBJ1-4): GAGVSQSPSNKVTEKGKDVELRCDPISGHTALYWYRQSLGQGLEFLIYFQGNSAPDKSGLPSDRFSAERTGGSVSTLTIQRTQQEDSAVYLCASSLAVGQPNEKLFFGSGTQLSVL.